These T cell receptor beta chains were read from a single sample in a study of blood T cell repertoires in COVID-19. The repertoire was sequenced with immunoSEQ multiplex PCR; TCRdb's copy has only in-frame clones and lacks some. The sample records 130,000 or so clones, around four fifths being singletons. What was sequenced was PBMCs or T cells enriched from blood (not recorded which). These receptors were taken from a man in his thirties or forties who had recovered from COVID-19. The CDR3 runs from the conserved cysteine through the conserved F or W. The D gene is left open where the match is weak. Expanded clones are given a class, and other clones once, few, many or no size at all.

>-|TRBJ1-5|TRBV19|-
CASSIESGSTQPQHF
TGTGCCAGTAGTATAGAATCGGGAAGCACTCAGCCCCAGCATTTT
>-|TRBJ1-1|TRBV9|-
CASSAGTMNTEAFF
TGTGCCAGCAGCGCCGGTACCATGAACACTGAAGCTTTCTTT
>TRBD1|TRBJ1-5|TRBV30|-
CAWSRGDSGGPQHF
TGTGCCTGGAGTCGAGGGGACAGCGGTGGGCCCCAGCATTTT
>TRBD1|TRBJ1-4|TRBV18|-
CASSPNVRQGGNEKLFF
TGTGCCAGCTCACCGAACGTGCGACAGGGTGGAAATGAAAAACTGTTTTTT
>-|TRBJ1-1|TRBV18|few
CASSPGGRANTEAFF
TGTGCCAGCTCACCCGGTGGCAGGGCGAACACTGAAGCTTTCTTT
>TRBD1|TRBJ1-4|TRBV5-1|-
CASSPQGARANEKLFF
TGCGCCAGCAGCCCCCAGGGGGCGCGGGCTAATGAAAAACTGTTTTTT
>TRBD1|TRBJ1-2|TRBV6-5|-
CASSPTGIGRGYTF
TGTGCCAGCAGCCCGACAGGGATCGGAAGGGGCTACACCTTC
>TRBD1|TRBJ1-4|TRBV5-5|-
CASSRRGPDNEKLFF
TGTGCCAGCAGCCGCAGGGGGCCCGATAATGAAAAACTGTTTTTT
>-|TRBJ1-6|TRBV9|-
CASSVARGHGDSPLHF
TGTGCCAGCAGCGTAGCTCGGGGACATGGTGATTCACCCCTCCACTTT
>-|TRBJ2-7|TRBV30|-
CAWSVQGTYEQYF
TGTGCCTGGAGTGTTCAGGGAACATACGAGCAGTACTTC
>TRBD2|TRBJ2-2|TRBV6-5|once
CAGRLAFGELFF
TGTGCCGGCCGACTAGCCTTCGGGGAGCTGTTTTTT
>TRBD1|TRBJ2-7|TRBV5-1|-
CASSMTGTGGRQYF
TGCGCCAGCAGCATGACCGGGACAGGGGGTAGGCAGTACTTC
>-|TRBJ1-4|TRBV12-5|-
CASGLLGASKLFF
TGTGCTAGTGGTTTGTTGGGGGCCTCCAAACTGTTTTTT
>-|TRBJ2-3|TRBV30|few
CAFRDTDTQYF
TGTGCCTTCCGGGACACAGATACGCAGTATTTT
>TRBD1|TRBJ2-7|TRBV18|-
CASSPGQGGEQYF
TGTGCCAGCTCACCGGGACAGGGAGGCGAGCAGTACTTC
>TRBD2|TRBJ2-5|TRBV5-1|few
CASTVRLAGGQETQYF
TGCGCCAGCACCGTCAGACTAGCGGGAGGGCAAGAGACCCAGTACTTC
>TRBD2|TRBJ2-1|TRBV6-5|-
CASSSSGGDYNEQFF
TGTGCCAGCAGTTCCTCGGGGGGGGACTACAATGAGCAGTTCTTC
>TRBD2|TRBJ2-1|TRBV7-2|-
CASSLAVRGAGVSYNEQFF
TGTGCCAGCAGCTTAGCGGTGAGGGGAGCGGGAGTTTCCTACAATGAGCAGTTCTTC
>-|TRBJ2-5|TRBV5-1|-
CASSLPGAGEETQYF
TGCGCCAGCAGCTTACCAGGGGCGGGGGAGGAGACCCAGTACTTC
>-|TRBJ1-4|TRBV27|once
CASSRWSAQDGEKLFF
TGTGCCAGCAGTCGCTGGTCGGCACAGGATGGTGAAAAACTGTTTTTT
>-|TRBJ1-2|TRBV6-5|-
CASTLGGANYGYTF
TGTGCCAGCACCCTAGGGGGGGCTAACTATGGCTACACCTTC
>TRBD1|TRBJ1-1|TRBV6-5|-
CASSYYGQGGAFF
TGTGCCAGCAGTTACTATGGACAGGGCGGCGCTTTCTTT
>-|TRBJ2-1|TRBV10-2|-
CASGVGGAGSYNEQFF
TGCGCCAGCGGTGTTGGGGGGGCAGGCTCCTACAATGAGCAGTTCTTC
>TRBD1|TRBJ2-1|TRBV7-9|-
CASSYQGDEQFF
TGTGCCAGCAGCTACCAGGGGGATGAGCAGTTCTTC
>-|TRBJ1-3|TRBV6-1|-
CASSEAPGGSGNTIYF
TGTGCCAGCAGTGAAGCGCCGGGGGGTTCTGGAAACACCATATATTTT
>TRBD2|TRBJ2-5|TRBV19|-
CASSIGASGTAGGTQYF
TGTGCCAGTAGTATAGGCGCTAGCGGGACCGCCGGTGGGACCCAGTACTTC
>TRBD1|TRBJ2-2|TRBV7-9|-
CASSHEVQGDTGELFF
TGTGCCAGCAGCCATGAAGTTCAGGGGGACACCGGGGAGCTGTTTTTT
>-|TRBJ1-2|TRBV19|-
CASSGETRYGGYTF
TGTGCCAGTAGTGGGGAGACCCGGTACGGTGGCTACACCTTC
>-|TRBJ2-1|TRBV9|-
CASSPLLALSYNEQFF
TGTGCCAGCAGCCCCCTTTTAGCGCTCTCCTACAATGAGCAGTTCTTC
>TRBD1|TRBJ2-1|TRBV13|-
CASSHGTGEGDEQFF
TGTGCCAGCAGCCACGGGACAGGCGAGGGCGATGAGCAGTTCTTC
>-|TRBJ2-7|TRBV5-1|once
CASNVETPQGEQYF
TGCGCCAGCAACGTAGAGACACCTCAGGGGGAGCAGTACTTC
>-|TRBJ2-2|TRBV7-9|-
CASSEPTKMWELFF
TGTGCCAGCAGCGAACCGACAAAGATGTGGGAGCTGTTTTTT
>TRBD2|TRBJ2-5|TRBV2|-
CASSGGLAGIQETQYF
TGTGCCAGCAGCGGAGGACTAGCGGGGATCCAAGAGACCCAGTACTTC
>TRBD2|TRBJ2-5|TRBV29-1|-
CSVARLAGIQETQYF
TGCAGCGTTGCGAGACTAGCGGGGATACAAGAGACCCAGTACTTC
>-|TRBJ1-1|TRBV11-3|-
CASSLRQNTEAFF
TGTGCCAGCAGCTTACGACAAAACACTGAAGCTTTCTTT
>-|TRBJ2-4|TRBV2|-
CASSERGSENIQYF
TGTGCCAGCAGTGAAAGGGGCTCGGAAAACATTCAGTACTTC
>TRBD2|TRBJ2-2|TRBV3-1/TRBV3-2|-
CASSQDLAGEDTGELFF
TGTGCCAGCAGCCAAGATCTAGCGGGAGAAGACACCGGGGAGCTGTTTTTT
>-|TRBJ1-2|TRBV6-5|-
CASSYGGNGYTF
TGTGCCAGCAGTTATGGGGGGAATGGCTACACCTTC
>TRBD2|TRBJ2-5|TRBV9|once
CASSVATSGWETQYF
TGTGCCAGCAGCGTAGCTACTAGCGGGTGGGAGACCCAGTACTTC
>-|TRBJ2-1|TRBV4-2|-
CASSQEIDRALAKVVQFF
TGTGCCAGCAGCCAAGAGATTGACAGAGCTCTGGCTAAGGTTGTGCAGTTCTTC
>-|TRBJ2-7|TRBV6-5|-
CASSPLGGPYEQYF
TGTGCCAGCAGTCCCCTAGGAGGCCCCTACGAGCAGTACTTC
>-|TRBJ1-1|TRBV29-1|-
CSAKIDEAFF
TGCAGCGCAAAGATAGATGAAGCTTTCTTT
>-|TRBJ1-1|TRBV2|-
CASSEAGAEAFF
TGTGCCAGCAGTGAAGCAGGGGCTGAAGCTTTCTTT
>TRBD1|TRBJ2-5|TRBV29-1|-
CSVWGQALSYQETQYF
TGCAGCGTTTGGGGACAGGCGCTCTCGTACCAAGAGACCCAGTACTTC
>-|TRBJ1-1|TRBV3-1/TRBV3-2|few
CASSQDLGEVFTEAFF
TGTGCCAGCAGCCAAGATCTAGGGGAGGTGTTCACTGAAGCTTTCTTT
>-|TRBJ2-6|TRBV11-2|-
CASSLALAGANVLTF
TGTGCCAGCAGCTTAGCGCTTGCAGGAGCCAACGTCCTGACTTTC
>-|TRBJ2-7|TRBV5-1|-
CASSLGQGISYEQYF
TGCGCCAGCAGCTTGGGGCAGGGGATTTCCTACGAGCAGTACTTC
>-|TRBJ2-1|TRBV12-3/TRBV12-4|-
CASTPGRYNEQFF
TGTGCCAGCACCCCTGGTAGATACAATGAGCAGTTCTTC